Presented here are 30 T cell receptor beta chains from one specimen sequenced in a study of blood T cell repertoires in COVID-19. TCRdb's table, derived via immunoSEQ multiplex PCR, lists solely in-frame clones and lacks some. The sample records hundreds of thousands of clones, 75% to 90% being singletons. The specimen sequenced was peripheral blood. The origin of the receptors is a woman in her late teens or twenties with acute or convalescent COVID-19.

This chain joins TRBV4-1 and TRBJ1-1, with D possibly TRBD1 on 5 matching bases. Germline CDR1 is MGHRA and CDR2 is YSYEKL. V gave up 5 bases and J gave up 7 bases, with 11 bases separating them. The CDR3 has 12 amino acids. The DNA of the CDR3 is TGCGCCAGCAGCAGGGGAGGGAGTGAAGCTTTCTTT. This translates into CASSRGGSEAFF.

This clone is a singleton in its sample. This chain joins TRBV1 and TRBJ2-7; the table's D call of TRBD2 was not tested on the DNA. TRBV1 corresponds to a pseudogene. The CDR3 runs to 14 residues. The CDR3 loop reads CTSGGLANTYEQYF. CDR3 coding DNA: TGCACCAGCGGGGGTCTAGCGAATACCTACGAGCAGTACTTC.

Here the CDR3 reads CASSPRGGGADNEQFF. CDR3 DNA sequence: TGTGCCAGCTCACCAAGAGGCGGGGGGGCCGACAATGAGCAGTTCTTC. The J gene is TRBJ2-1, the V gene TRBV18, with TRBD2 matching over 9 bases. This CDR3 region has 16 residues. The V gene end was trimmed by 2 bases and the J gene end by 5 bases; junction bases not matched to a gene: 7. Germline-derived CDR1 and CDR2 are KGHSH and LQKENI. The whole variable domain, remainder taken from reference TRBV18 and TRBJ2-1, is NAGVMQNPRHLVRRRGQEARLRCSPMKGHSHVYWYRQLPEEGLKFMVYLQKENIIDESGMPKERFSAEFPKEGPSILRIQQVVRGDSAAYFCASSPRGGGADNEQFFGPGTRLTVL.

This clone was counted a few times. This chain joins TRBV5-5 and TRBJ1-2, with TRBD1 matching 8 bases. Trimming removed 4 bases from V and 5 bases from J; junction bases left unmatched: 10. In germline, CDR1 is SGHKS, CDR2 YYEKEE (reference sequence). This CDR3 has 15 amino acids. The CDR3 bases are TGTGCCAGCAGCCTCCCAGGGGGCGCGGGGTATGGCTACACCTTC. It codes for CASSLPGGAGYGYTF.

CDR3 DNA sequence: TGTGCCAGCAGCTCTTGGGGCGGGGGCACTGAAGCTTTCTTT. It codes for CASSSWGGGTEAFF. J is TRBJ1-1 and V is TRBV7-2; TRBD1 might be the D (5 bases). The germline V gene has CDR1 SGHTA and CDR2 FQGNSA. The CDR3 spans 14 residues. The germline V and J ends were trimmed by 4 bases and 4 bases, with 13 bases remaining between them.

This clone was found once. The chain employs TRBV6-6 and TRBJ2-7; 8 nucleotides line up with TRBD1. The V gene's germline CDR1 is MNHNY and CDR2 SVGAGI (reference sequence). With V trimmed by 6 bases and J by 6 bases, 13 bases remained unmatched. CDR3 size: 15 residues. CDR3 amino acids: CASSYGQGDLGEQYF. The CDR3 coding sequence is TGTGCCAGCAGCTACGGACAGGGAGACCTCGGCGAGCAGTACTTC.

This clone was detected only once. This chain uses TRBV19 with TRBJ1-1; maybe TRBD1 (5 bases). The V and J ends lost 7 bases and 4 bases respectively, with 10 bases between them. CDR1 and CDR2 (germline): LNHDA, SQIVND (reference sequence). CDR3 size: 12 residues. DNA for the CDR3: TGTGCCAGTACGGGGGATCTCACTGAAGCTTTCTTT. Its protein is CASTGDLTEAFF.

The V and J genes are TRBV11-2 and TRBJ1-2; D is unresolved. The CDR3 runs to 12 residues. V was trimmed by 6 bases and J by 6 bases, leaving 11 bases between them. Germline lookup yields CDR1 SGHAT and CDR2 FQNNGV. CDR3 in amino acids: CASRDLSDGYTF. The DNA of the CDR3 is TGTGCCAGCAGGGACTTATCGGATGGCTACACCTTC.

This clone was seen a few times. The chain has TRBV6-2 or TRBV6-3 and TRBJ2-7; D call uncertain. This CDR3 is 14 amino acids long. Between the trimmed V and J ends, which lost 5 bases and 2 bases, there was a span of 13 bases. From germline, CDR1 is MNHEY and CDR2 SVGEGT. The CDR3, as DNA: TGTGCCAGCAGTCCATCGGTGGTTGCCTACGAGCAGTACTTC. Protein product: CASSPSVVAYEQYF.

In its sample, this clone was seen once. The rearrangement links TRBV5-6 to TRBJ1-2; no clear D. Trimming removed 0 bases from V and 4 bases from J, with 13 bases in between. CDR1 and CDR2 from the germline V gene are SGHDT and YYEEEE. This CDR3 has 15 residues. This CDR3 is CASSLGNPGIYGYTF. The CDR3 DNA reads as TGTGCCAGCAGCTTGGGTAATCCGGGAATCTATGGCTACACCTTC.

The chain uses TRBV21-1 and TRBJ1-1. TRBV21-1 is shown as a pseudogene. The length of the CDR3 is 18 residues. The CDR3 coding sequence is TGTGCCTTCCCGGGGTGGGTGACGAAAGCAAGCGTAGATACTGAAGCTTTCTTT. It is translated as CAFPGWVTKASVDTEAFF.

The J gene is TRBJ2-5, the V gene TRBV4-3, with TRBD1 matching over 10 bases. Germline V gene sequence: CDR1 LGHNA, CDR2 YSLEER. The V segment lost 1 base and the J segment 4 bases; nucleotides outside the gene matches: 3. This CDR3 comprises 15 residues. The DNA for the CDR3 is TGCGCCAGCAGCCAAGGACAGGGGGCGGGAGAGACCCAGTACTTC. The encoded protein is CASSQGQGAGETQYF.

J is TRBJ2-1 and V is TRBV4-2; 12 bases agree with TRBD2. Looked up from germline, CDR1 is LGHNA and CDR2 is YNFKEQ. This CDR3 region has 17 residues. The V segment lost 4 bases and the J segment 9 bases; nucleotides outside the gene matches: 13. The CDR3 region has the DNA TGTGCCAGCAGCCTAGACAGACGGCTAGCGGGGGGGGCTGAGCAGTTCTTC. This sequence encodes CASSLDRRLAGGAEQFF.

The rearrangement links TRBV2 to TRBJ1-2; 9 bases align to TRBD1. This CDR3 region has 13 residues. V lost 6 bases and J lost 8; bases outside the gene matches: 7. The germline V gene encodes CDR1 SNHLY and CDR2 FYNNEI. The CDR3 sequence: CASSGQGMSGYTF. The CDR3 coding sequence is TGTGCCAGCAGCGGACAGGGGATGAGCGGCTACACCTTC.

The chain employs TRBV5-4 and TRBJ2-3; no definite D call. The CDR3 is 12 residues long. The V and J ends lost 3 bases and 2 bases respectively, with 4 bases between them. Germline V gene lookup returns CDR1 SGHNT and CDR2 YYREEE (reference sequence). Here the CDR3 DNA reads TGTGCCAGCAGCTCCTTCACAGATACGCAGTATTTT. Encoded protein: CASSSFTDTQYF.

The chain links TRBV27 to TRBJ1-6; a possible D gene is TRBD1 (6 bases). This CDR3 contains 13 residues. Germline values: CDR1 MNHEY, CDR2 SMNVEV (reference sequence). Between the trimmed V and J ends, which lost 5 bases and 9 bases, there was a span of 11 bases. As DNA, the CDR3 is TGTGCCAGCAGTAAAGGACAGCTTTCACCCCTCCACTTT. The encoded protein is CASSKGQLSPLHF.

The rearrangement uses TRBV5-1 and TRBJ2-7; tentative D call: TRBD2 (7 bases). Germline CDR1 is SGHRS and CDR2 is YFSETQ. V lost 2 bases to trimming and J lost 7 bases, with 16 bases between them. This CDR3 is built from 14 residues. The CDR3 loop is CASSFEGGVVEQYF. As DNA, the CDR3 is TGCGCCAGCAGCTTTGAAGGGGGGGTCGTGGAGCAGTACTTC.

This chain links TRBV6-5 with TRBJ1-5; TRBD1 matches at 10 bases. The CDR3 has 15 residues. Germline V lookup: CDR1 MNHEY, CDR2 SVGAGI. V gave up 7 bases and J gave up 0 bases; unmatched junction bases: 3. CDR3 coding DNA: TGTGCCAGCACCGGACAGGGGGGTAGCAATCAGCCCCAGCATTTT. Translated: CASTGQGGSNQPQHF.

The chain employs TRBV7-3 and TRBJ2-2; D not certain. V was trimmed by 3 bases and J by 0 bases, leaving 5 bases between them. CDR1 and CDR2 (germline): SGHTA, FQGTGA. The CDR3 has 14 amino acids. This chain's CDR3 is CASSFSANTGELFF. DNA for the CDR3: TGTGCCAGCAGCTTTTCGGCGAACACCGGGGAGCTGTTTTTT. The entire variable domain, with the rest obtained from reference TRBV7-3 and TRBJ2-2, is as follows: GAGVSQTPSNKVTEKGKYVELRCDPISGHTALYWYRQSLGQGPEFLIYFQGTGAADDSGLPNDRFFAVRPEGSVSTLKIQRTERGDSAVYLCASSFSANTGELFFGEGSRLTVL.

Only one count was recorded for this clone. In DNA form, the CDR3 reads TGTGCCAGCAGCGTAGTGGCGGATCGGACTGAAGCTTTCTTT. Its protein is CASSVVADRTEAFF. The chain uses TRBV9 and TRBJ1-1, with D unresolved. V shed 0 bases and J shed 5 bases, with 11 bases lying between them. CDR1 is SGDLS, CDR2 YYNGEE, per germline. CDR3 length: 14 residues.

In its sample, this clone was seen a few times. The V and J genes are TRBV29-1 and TRBJ2-7, with a weak D call TRBD2 (5 bases). The CDR3 length is 13 residues. CDR1 and CDR2 (germline): SQVTM, ANQGSEA. Between the trimmed V and J ends, which lost 4 bases and 3 bases, there was a span of 13 bases. The CDR3 loop is CSVVIRSGYEQYF. The CDR3 DNA is TGCAGCGTTGTAATAAGGAGCGGCTACGAGCAGTACTTC.

The genes are TRBV6-5 and TRBJ2-1; TRBD1 might be the D (6 bases). The CDR3 consists of 14 residues. The germline gives CDR1 MNHEY, CDR2 SVGAGI. V was pared by 2 bases and J by 8 bases, with 13 bases between. CDR3 sequence: CASSYLDRIHEQFF. For the CDR3, the DNA is TGTGCCAGCAGTTACCTCGACAGGATCCATGAGCAGTTCTTC.

The chain employs TRBV6-2 or TRBV6-3 and TRBJ1-6; 7 bases are a match to TRBD1. The junction had 6 bases not matched to a gene; V was cut back by 5 bases and J by 5 bases. The CDR3 has 15 amino acids. Germline V gene lookup returns CDR1 MNHEY and CDR2 SVGEGT. The CDR3 nucleotides read TGTGCCAGCAGTACCCCGGGACAGAATAATTCACCCCTCCACTTT. Translation gives CASSTPGQNNSPLHF.

This chain uses TRBV2 with TRBJ2-1; 9 nucleotides agree with TRBD2. Germline V gives CDR1 SNHLY, CDR2 FYNNEI. The J segment lost 5 bases and the V segment lost 4 bases, leaving 3 bases of the junction unmatched. The CDR3 is made up of 14 amino acids. CDR3 DNA sequence: TGTGCCAGCAGTGGAGCGGGGGGTAACAATGAGCAGTTCTTC. Translating it yields CASSGAGGNNEQFF. The full variable domain, its missing parts supplied by reference TRBV2 and TRBJ2-1, is EPEVTQTPSHQVTQMGQEVILRCVPISNHLYFYWYRQILGQKVEFLVSFYNNEISEKSEIFDDQFSVERPDGSNFTLKIRSTKLEDSAMYFCASSGAGGNNEQFFGPGTRLTVL.

The chain recombines TRBV6-1 with TRBJ2-5; weak D call: TRBD1 (6 bases). Trimming removed 0 bases at V and 2 bases at J, with 10 bases between. Germline CDR1 MNHNS, CDR2 SASEGT. The CDR3 is 15 amino acids. CDR3 protein: CASSEAPDRQETQYF. The CDR3 nucleotides read TGTGCCAGCAGTGAAGCGCCGGACAGACAAGAGACCCAGTACTTC.

With respect to this clone: One end of the junction varies from germline; a read error may be responsible. The chain employs TRBV7-9 and TRBJ1-4; no reliable D call. Looked up from germline, CDR1 is SEHNR and CDR2 is FQNEAQ (reference sequence). The CDR3 spans 15 residues. CDR3 sequence (DNA): TGTGCCAGCAGCTTAACCGCGCCAACTAATGAAAAACTATTTTTT. Its protein is CASSLTAPTNEKLFF.

The chain links TRBV6-5 to TRBJ1-4; no definite D call. Trimming removed 9 bases at V and 8 bases at J, with 13 bases between. Germline V CDR1 and CDR2: MNHEY, SVGAGI. The CDR3 runs to 12 residues. DNA for the CDR3: TGTGCCAGTAGAGGGTCCAACGAAAAACTGTTTTTT. Translating gives CASRGSNEKLFF.

DNA for the CDR3: TGTGCCAGCAGCGGGACAGGGGGATCGAGAACTGAAGCTTTCTTT. Its translation is CASSGTGGSRTEAFF. This rearrangement joins TRBV7-3 to TRBJ1-1; TRBD1 matches 11 bases. Trimming at V came to 5 bases and at J to 5 bases, leaving 7 bases not matched to a gene. The germline V gene encodes CDR1 SGHTA and CDR2 FQGTGA. The CDR3 is 15 residues long.

V usage is TRBV18 and J usage is TRBJ2-2, with D possibly matching TRBD1 (6 bases). V shed 6 bases and J shed 6 bases, with 20 bases lying between them. Germline assignment: CDR1 KGHSH and CDR2 LQKENI. The CDR3 consists of 16 residues. This CDR3 is CASSHYDRKVPGELFF. CDR3 coding DNA: TGTGCCAGCTCGCACTATGACAGGAAGGTCCCCGGGGAGCTGTTTTTT.

The CDR3 region is CASKGPYGYTF. CDR3 nucleotides: TGTGCCAGCAAGGGGCCCTATGGCTACACCTTC. V and J are TRBV6-5 and TRBJ1-2; possibly TRBD1 for D (5 bases). From germline, CDR1 is MNHEY and CDR2 SVGAGI. The V and J ends lost 7 bases and 4 bases respectively, with 7 bases between them. The CDR3 runs 11 residues.